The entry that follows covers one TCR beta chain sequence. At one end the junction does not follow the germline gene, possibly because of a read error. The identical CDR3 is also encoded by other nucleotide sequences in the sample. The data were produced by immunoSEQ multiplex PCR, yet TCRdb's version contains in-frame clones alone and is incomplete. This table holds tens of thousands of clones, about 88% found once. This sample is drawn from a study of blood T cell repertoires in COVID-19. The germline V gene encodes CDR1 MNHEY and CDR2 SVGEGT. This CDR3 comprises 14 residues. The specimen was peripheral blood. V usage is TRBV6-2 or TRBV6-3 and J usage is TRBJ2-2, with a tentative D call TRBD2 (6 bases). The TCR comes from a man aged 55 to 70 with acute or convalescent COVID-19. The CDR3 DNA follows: TGCGCCAGCAGCAGACTAGTGAGCACCGGGGAGCTGTTTTTT. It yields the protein CASSRLVSTGELFF.